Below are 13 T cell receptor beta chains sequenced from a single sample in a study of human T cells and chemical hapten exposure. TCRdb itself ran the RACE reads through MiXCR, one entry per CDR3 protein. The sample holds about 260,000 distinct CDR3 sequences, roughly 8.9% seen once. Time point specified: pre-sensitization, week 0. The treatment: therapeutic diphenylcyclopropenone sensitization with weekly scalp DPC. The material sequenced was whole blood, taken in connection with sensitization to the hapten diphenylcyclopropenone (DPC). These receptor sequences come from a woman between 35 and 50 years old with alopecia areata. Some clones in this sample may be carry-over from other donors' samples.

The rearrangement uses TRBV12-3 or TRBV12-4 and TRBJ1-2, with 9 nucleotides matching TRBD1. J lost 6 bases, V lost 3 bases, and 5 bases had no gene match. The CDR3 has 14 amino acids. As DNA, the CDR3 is TGTGCCAGCAGTTTGCGCGACAGGGGGGATGGCTACACCTTC. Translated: CASSLRDRGDGYTF.

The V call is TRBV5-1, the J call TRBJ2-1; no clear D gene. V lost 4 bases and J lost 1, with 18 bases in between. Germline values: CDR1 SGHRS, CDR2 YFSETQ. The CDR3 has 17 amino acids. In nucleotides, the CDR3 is TGCGCCAGCAGCCCCAACCTGGTGGTCCAATCCTACAATGAGCAGTTCTTC. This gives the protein CASSPNLVVQSYNEQFF. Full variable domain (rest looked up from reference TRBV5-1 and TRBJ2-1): KAGVTQTPRYLIKTRGQQVTLSCSPISGHRSVSWYQQTPGQGLQFLFEYFSETQRNKGNFPGRFSGRQFSNSRSEMNVSTLELGDSALYLCASSPNLVVQSYNEQFFGPGTRLTVL.

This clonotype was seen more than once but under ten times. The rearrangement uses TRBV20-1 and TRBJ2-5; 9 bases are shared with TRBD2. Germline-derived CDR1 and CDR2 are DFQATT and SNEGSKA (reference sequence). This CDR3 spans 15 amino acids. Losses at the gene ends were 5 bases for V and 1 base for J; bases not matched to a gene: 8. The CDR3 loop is CSASPAGGTQETQYF. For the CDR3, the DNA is TGCAGTGCTTCCCCGGCGGGAGGGACCCAAGAGACCCAGTACTTC.

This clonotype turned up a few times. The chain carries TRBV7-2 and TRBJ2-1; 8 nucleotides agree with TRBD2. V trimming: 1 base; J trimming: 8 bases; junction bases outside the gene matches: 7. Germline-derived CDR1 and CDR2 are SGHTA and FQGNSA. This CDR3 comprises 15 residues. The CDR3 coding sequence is TGTGCCAGCAGCTTAGTTACGGGAGGGAGGGATGAGCAGTTCTTC. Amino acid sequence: CASSLVTGGRDEQFF.

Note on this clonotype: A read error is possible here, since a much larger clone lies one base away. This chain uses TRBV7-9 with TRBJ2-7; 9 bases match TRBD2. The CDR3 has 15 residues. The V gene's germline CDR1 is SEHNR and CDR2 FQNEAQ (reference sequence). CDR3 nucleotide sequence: TGTGCCAGCAGCTTATTAGCGGGGGACTCCTACGGGCAGTACTTC. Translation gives CASSLLAGDSYGQYF.

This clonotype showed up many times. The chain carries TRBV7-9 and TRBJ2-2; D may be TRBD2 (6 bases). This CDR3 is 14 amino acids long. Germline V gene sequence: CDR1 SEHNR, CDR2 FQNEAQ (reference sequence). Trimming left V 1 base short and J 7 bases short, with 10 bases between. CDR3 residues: CASSLDPGVGELFF. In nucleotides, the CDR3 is TGTGCCAGCAGCTTAGATCCGGGAGTCGGGGAGCTGTTTTTT.

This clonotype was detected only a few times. CDR3 loop: CSARDGGWKETQYF. The CDR3 DNA sequence: TGCAGTGCTAGAGACGGGGGCTGGAAAGAGACCCAGTACTTC. The gene calls are TRBV20-1 and TRBJ2-5, with D perhaps assigned TRBD1 or TRBD2 (6 bases each). Germline-derived CDR1 and CDR2 are DFQATT and SNEGSKA (reference sequence). Trimming took 0 bases from V and 3 from J, leaving 11 bases between them. CDR3 size: 14 residues.

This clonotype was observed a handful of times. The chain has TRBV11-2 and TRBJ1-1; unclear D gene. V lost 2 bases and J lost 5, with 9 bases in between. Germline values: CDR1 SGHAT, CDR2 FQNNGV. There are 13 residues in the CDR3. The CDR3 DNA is TGTGCCAGCAGCTTATGGTTGGAGACTGAAGCTTTCTTT. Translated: CASSLWLETEAFF.

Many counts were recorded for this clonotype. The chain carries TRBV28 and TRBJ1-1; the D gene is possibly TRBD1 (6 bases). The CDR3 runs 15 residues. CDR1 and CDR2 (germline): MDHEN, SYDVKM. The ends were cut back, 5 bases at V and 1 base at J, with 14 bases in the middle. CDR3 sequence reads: CASSPPQGRNTEAFF. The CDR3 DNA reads TGTGCCAGCAGTCCACCCCAGGGGAGGAACACTGAAGCTTTCTTT.

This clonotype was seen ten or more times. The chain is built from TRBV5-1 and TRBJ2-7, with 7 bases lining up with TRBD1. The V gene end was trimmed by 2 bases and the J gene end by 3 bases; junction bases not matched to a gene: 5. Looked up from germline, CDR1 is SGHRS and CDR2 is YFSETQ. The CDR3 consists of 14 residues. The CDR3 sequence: CASSLGGANYEQYF. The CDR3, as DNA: TGCGCCAGCAGCTTAGGGGGCGCGAACTACGAGCAGTACTTC.

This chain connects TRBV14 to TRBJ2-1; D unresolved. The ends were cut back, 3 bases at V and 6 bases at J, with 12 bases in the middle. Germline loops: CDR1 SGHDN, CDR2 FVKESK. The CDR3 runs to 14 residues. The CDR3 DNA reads TGTGCCAGCAGCCAGGCCTCTACTCTCAATGAGCAGTTCTTC. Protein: CASSQASTLNEQFF.

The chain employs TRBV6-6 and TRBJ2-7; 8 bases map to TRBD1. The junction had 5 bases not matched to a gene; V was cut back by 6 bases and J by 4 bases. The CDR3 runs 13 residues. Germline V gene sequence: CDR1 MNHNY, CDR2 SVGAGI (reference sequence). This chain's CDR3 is CASRTQGAYEQYF. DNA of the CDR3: TGTGCCAGCAGAACCCAGGGGGCATACGAGCAGTACTTC.

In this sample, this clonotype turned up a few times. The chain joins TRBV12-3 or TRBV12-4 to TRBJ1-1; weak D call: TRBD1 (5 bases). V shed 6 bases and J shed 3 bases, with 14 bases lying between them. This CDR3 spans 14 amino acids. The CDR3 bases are TGTGCCAGCAGGATGGGGACGGATTACACTGAAGCTTTCTTT. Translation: CASRMGTDYTEAFF.